One sample yielded the 9 T cell receptor beta chains listed below, sequenced in a study of vaccination and CD4 T cells after COVID-19. Sequencing of cultured CD4+ T cell DNA used the Oncomine TCR Beta short-read assay. Extraction of genomic DNA was performed on cultured CD4+ T cells. A single record per CDR3 protein comes from TCRdb applying MiXCR to the PCR reads. The repertoire holds 6,000 to 7,000 distinct CDR3 sequences, with around a third as singletons. Treatment meaning: approximately 10-day PBMC culture with coronavirus spike peptide pools or control peptides (ViraFEST assay). CD4+ T-cell collection from the unexposed donor predated the COVID-19 pandemic (2011-2018). The antigens for these receptors are not known. The specimen sequenced was CD4+ T cells from blood, cultured in vitro. These receptors all stem from a human donor in good health.

This clonotype appeared once. The chain carries TRBV28 and TRBJ2-1, with a tentative D call TRBD2 (6 bases). Germline CDR1 reads MDHEN; CDR2 reads SYDVKM. The CDR3 totals 12 residues. V lost 6 bases to trimming and J lost 15 bases, with 18 bases between them. CDR3 sequence: CASRGFRAGPFF. The CDR3 DNA reads as TGTGCCAGCAGGGGATTCAGAGCGGGCCCGTTCTTC.

Turning to this clonotype: This may stem from a read error, because a much larger clone lies one nucleotide away. The chain carries TRBV20-1 and TRBJ1-5; D is possibly TRBD1 (6 bases). The CDR3 totals 12 residues. The V gene's germline CDR1 is DFQATT and CDR2 SNEGSKA (reference sequence). The CDR3 bases are TGCAGTGCTAGCAGGGACAATCGGCCCCAGCATTTT. Protein product: CSASRDNRPQHF.

This clonotype is judged medium-sized (0.01 to 0.1%). This CDR3 reads CSAYGGSGQPQHF. The DNA of the CDR3 is TGCAGTGCTTATGGGGGCTCGGGTCAGCCCCAGCATTTT. The chain is built from TRBV20-1 and TRBJ1-5; D is perhaps TRBD1 (6 bases). The germline V and J ends were trimmed by 5 bases and 6 bases, with 14 bases remaining between them. The CDR3 contains 13 residues. Germline V gene data show CDR1 as DFQATT and CDR2 as SNEGSKA (reference sequence).

In this sample, this clonotype turned up a few times. The V call is TRBV27, the J call TRBJ2-5, with D perhaps matching TRBD1 (6 bases). Germline V gives CDR1 MNHEY, CDR2 SMNVEV (reference sequence). Trimming cost V 6 bases and J 2 bases, with 16 bases left between them. This CDR3 spans 15 amino acids. CDR3: CASSSTPGQQETQYF. CDR3 coding DNA: TGTGCCAGCAGCTCTACCCCCGGACAGCAAGAGACCCAGTACTTC.

The V and J genes are TRBV20-1 and TRBJ2-1; a weak D match, TRBD2 (7 bases). Per germline, CDR1 DFQATT and CDR2 SNEGSKA (reference sequence). Between the trimmed V and J ends, which lost 7 bases and 5 bases, there was a span of 18 bases. The CDR3 covers 14 residues. Written as DNA, the CDR3 is TGCAGTGGGGGGCTAGCGGCAATCGACAATGAGCAGTTCTTC. It encodes CSGGLAAIDNEQFF.

This clonotype occurred a few times. The V and J genes are TRBV29-1 and TRBJ1-5, with D hard to call. There are 12 residues in the CDR3. Germline V gene lookup returns CDR1 SQVTM and CDR2 ANQGSEA. V was shortened by 7 bases and J by 3 bases, with 10 bases between the two germline ends. The CDR3 protein is CSGGNTNQPQHF. The CDR3 DNA reads as TGCAGCGGTGGGAATACCAATCAGCCCCAGCATTTT.

This clonotype has more than one count but fewer than ten. The rearrangement links TRBV6-1 to TRBJ1-5, with 7 bases matching TRBD1. The V and J ends lost 5 bases and 5 bases, in that order; junction bases with no gene match: 12. This CDR3 has 16 residues. Germline CDR1 reads MNHNS; CDR2 reads SASEGT. As DNA, the CDR3 is TGTGCCAGCAGTCCCTATTCGACAGGGAGGGATCAGCCCCAGCATTTT. The encoded protein is CASSPYSTGRDQPQHF.

The gene calls are TRBV6-1 and TRBJ1-5; TRBD1 matches 10 bases. From germline, CDR1 is MNHNS and CDR2 SASEGT. The V gene end was trimmed by 7 bases and the J gene end by 5 bases; junction bases not matched to a gene: 5. CDR3 length: 14 amino acids. CDR3 bases: TGTGCCAGCACCGAGGGACAGGGGCATCAGCCCCAGCATTTT. Protein sequence: CASTEGQGHQPQHF.

This clonotype was counted between two and nine times. This chain uses TRBV20-1 with TRBJ2-1, with 10 bases identical to TRBD2. V lost 4 bases and J lost 3; bases outside the gene matches: 3. The CDR3 is made up of 14 amino acids. The V gene's germline CDR1 is DFQATT and CDR2 SNEGSKA (reference sequence). CDR3 sequence: CSATLAGLYNEQFF. The CDR3 DNA sequence: TGCAGTGCTACACTAGCGGGACTCTACAATGAGCAGTTCTTC.